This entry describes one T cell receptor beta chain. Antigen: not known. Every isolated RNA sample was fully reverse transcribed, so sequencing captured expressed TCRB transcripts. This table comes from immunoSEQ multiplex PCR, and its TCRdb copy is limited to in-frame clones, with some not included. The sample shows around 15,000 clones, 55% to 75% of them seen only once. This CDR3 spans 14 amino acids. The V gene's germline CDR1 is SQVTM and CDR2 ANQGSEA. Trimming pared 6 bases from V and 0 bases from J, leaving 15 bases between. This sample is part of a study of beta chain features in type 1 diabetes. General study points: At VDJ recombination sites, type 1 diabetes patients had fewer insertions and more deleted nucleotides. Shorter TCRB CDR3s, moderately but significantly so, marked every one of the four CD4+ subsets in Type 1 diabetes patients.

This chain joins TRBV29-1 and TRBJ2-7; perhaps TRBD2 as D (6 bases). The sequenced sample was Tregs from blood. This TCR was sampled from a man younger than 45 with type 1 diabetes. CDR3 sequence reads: CSVGGGTSSYEQYF. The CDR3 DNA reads TGCAGCGTGGGTGGCGGGACCAGCTCCTACGAGCAGTACTTC.